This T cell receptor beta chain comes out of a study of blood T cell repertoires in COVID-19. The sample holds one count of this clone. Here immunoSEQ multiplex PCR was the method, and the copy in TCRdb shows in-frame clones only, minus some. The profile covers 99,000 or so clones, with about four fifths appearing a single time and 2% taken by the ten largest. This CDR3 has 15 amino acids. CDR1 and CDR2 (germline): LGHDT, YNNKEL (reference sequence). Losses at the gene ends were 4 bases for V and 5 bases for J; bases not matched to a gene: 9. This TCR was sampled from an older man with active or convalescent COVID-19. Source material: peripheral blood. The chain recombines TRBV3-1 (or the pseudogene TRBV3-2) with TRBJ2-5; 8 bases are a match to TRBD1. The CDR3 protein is CASSPGAGGGETQYF. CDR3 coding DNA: TGTGCCAGCAGCCCTGGGGCAGGGGGCGGGGAGACCCAGTACTTC.